This T cell receptor (beta chain) was captured by sequencing in a study of shared clonotypes between healthy human individuals. Overall study findings and caveats: Lower generation probabilities were found for non-shared clonotypes than for those shared by all four donors. Depth of sequencing was expected to influence donor clonotype sharing.

The data were produced by immunoSEQ multiplex PCR, yet TCRdb's version contains in-frame clones alone and is incomplete. This table has roughly 1,500,000 clones, about 98% appearing once. A note on this clone: Its cognate antigen is unknown.

Donors were healthy HIV-negative adults without recently reported acute infections or vaccinations. Sequences were obtained from naive CD4+ T cells sorted from blood. Subset described: CD45RA+ positively selected. This sequence originates from a man under 40 in good health.

As DNA, the CDR3 is TGTGCCTGGAGTGTAACGGCGAGTGAGACCCAGTACTTC. It is translated as CAWSVTASETQYF. J is TRBJ2-5 and V is TRBV30; no firm D call. V lost 0 bases to trimming and J lost 5 bases, with 10 bases between them. This CDR3 spans 13 amino acids. The germline V gene has CDR1 GTSNPN and CDR2 SVGIG (reference sequence).